This T cell receptor (beta chain) was documented in a study of blood T cell repertoires in COVID-19. The wider study: The samples span acute and convalescent COVID-19 from the United States, Italy and Spain. PBMCs, B-cell-depleted T cells, or T cells were the source of the cDNA or gDNA that made up the material.

Seattle cases were enrolled at active infection and followed longitudinally. CDR1 GTSNPN and CDR2 SVGIG come from the germline V gene (reference sequence). The CDR3 is made up of 12 amino acids. V lost 8 bases and J 0 bases, leaving 10 bases between the germline ends. Original methodology: Counts of nucleated cells, estimated from reference gene primer amplification, were obtained. Produced via immunoSEQ multiplex PCR; TCRdb's table is partial and in-frame only. From that table come the V and J calls and clone size; the DNA was used to work out D and trimming. Among some 300,000 clones, 75% to 90% were seen once, and the ten largest hold 6.3%.

The sequenced material came from peripheral blood. The rearrangement joins TRBV30 to TRBJ1-1; D is uncertain. The receptor was derived from a woman aged 45-65 years with COVID-19, enrolled during active disease. The CDR3 bases are TGTGCCCGGGATGGCATGAACACTGAAGCTTTCTTT. Translating it yields CARDGMNTEAFF.